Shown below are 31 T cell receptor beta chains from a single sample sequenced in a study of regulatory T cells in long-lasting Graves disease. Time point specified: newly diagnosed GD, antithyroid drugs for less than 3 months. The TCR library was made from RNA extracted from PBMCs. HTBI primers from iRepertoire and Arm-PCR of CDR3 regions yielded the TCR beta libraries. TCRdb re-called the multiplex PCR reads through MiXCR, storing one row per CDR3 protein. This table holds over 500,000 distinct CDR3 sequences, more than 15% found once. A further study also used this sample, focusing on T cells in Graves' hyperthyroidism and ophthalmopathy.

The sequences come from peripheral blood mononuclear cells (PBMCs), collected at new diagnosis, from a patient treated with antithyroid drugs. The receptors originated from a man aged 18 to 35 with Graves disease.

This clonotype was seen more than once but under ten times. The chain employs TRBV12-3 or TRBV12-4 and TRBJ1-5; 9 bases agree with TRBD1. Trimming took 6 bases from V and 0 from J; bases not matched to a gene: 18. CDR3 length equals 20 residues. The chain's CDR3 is CASSREVDRGLANSNQPQHF. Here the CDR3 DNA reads TGTGCCAGCAGCAGGGAAGTGGACAGGGGCTTAGCGAATAGCAATCAGCCCCAGCATTTT.

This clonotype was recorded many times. CDR3 nucleotide sequence: TGTGCCAGCAGCAACTGGAACACTGAAGCTTTCTTT. This sequence encodes CASSNWNTEAFF. The J gene is TRBJ1-1, the V gene TRBV9, with no clear D. The germline gives CDR1 SGDLS, CDR2 YYNGEE. The V end was cut by 4 bases, the J end by 1 base, with 5 bases between. The CDR3 totals 12 residues.

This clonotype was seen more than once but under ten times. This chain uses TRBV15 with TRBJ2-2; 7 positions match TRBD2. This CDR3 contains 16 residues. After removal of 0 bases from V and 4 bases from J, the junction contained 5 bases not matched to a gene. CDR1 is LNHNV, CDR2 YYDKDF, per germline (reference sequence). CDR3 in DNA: TGTGCCACCAGCAGAGATAATCTAGCGGCCACCGGGGAGCTGTTTTTT. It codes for CATSRDNLAATGELFF.

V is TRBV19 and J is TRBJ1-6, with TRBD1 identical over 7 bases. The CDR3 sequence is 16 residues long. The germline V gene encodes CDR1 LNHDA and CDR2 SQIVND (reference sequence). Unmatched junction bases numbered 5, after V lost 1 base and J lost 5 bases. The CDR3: CASSIGPGQNNSPLHF. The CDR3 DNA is TGTGCCAGTAGTATAGGGCCGGGACAGAATAATTCACCCCTCCACTTT.

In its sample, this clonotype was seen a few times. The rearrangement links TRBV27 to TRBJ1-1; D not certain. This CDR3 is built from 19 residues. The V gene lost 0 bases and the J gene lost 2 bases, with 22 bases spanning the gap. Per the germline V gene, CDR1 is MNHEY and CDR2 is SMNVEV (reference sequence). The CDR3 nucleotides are TGTGCCAGCAGTTTATCGAATAATCTGGGGTTGGGGAGAAACACTGAAGCTTTCTTT. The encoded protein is CASSLSNNLGLGRNTEAFF.

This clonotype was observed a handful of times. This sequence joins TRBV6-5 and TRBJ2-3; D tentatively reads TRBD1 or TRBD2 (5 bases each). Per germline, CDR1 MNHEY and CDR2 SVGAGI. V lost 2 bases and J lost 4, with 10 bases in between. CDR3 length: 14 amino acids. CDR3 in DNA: TGTGCCAGCAGTTACCCCGGGGCCGCAGATACGCAGTATTTT. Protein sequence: CASSYPGAADTQYF.

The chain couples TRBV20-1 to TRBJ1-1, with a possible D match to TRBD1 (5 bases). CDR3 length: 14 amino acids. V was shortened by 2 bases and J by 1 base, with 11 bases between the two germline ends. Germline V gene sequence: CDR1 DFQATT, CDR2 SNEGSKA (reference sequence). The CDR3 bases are TGCAGTGCTAGAACCGGGGCCTCGAACACTGAAGCTTTCTTT. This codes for CSARTGASNTEAFF.

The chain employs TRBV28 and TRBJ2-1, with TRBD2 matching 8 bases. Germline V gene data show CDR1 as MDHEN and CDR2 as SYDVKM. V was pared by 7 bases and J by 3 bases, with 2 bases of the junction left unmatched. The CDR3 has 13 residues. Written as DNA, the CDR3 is TGTGCCAGCAAGCTAGCGGGCTACAATGAGCAGTTCTTC. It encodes CASKLAGYNEQFF.

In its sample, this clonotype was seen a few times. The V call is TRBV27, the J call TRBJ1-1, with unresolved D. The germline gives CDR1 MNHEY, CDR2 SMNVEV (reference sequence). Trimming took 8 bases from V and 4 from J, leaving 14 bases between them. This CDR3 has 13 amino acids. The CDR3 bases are TGTGCCAGCGGCCCCCCGGGTGGCACTGAAGCTTTCTTT. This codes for CASGPPGGTEAFF.

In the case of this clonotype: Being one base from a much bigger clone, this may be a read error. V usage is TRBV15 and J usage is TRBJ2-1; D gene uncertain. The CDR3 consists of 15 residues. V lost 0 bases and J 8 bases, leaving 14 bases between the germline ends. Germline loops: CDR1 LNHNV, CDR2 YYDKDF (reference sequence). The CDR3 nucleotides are TGTGCCACCAGCAGAGATCACGCGTTATACGATGAGCAGTTCTTC. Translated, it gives CATSRDHALYDEQFF.

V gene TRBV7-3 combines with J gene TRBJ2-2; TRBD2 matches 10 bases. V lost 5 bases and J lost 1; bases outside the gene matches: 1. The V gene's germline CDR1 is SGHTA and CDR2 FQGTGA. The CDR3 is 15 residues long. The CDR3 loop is CASSPSGRNTGELFF. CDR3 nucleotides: TGTGCCAGCAGCCCTAGCGGGAGGAACACCGGGGAGCTGTTTTTT. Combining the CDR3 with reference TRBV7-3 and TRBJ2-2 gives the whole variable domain GAGVSQTPSNKVTEKGKYVELRCDPISGHTALYWYRQSLGQGPEFLIYFQGTGAADDSGLPNDRFFAVRPEGSVSTLKIQRTERGDSAVYLCASSPSGRNTGELFFGEGSRLTVL.

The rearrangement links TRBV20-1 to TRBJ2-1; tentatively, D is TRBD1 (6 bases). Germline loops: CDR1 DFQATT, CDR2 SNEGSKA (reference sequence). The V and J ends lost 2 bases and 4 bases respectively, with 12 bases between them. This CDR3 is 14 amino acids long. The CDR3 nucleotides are TGCAGTGCTAGACCACAGGGAGAGTACAATGAGCAGTTCTTC. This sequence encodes CSARPQGEYNEQFF.

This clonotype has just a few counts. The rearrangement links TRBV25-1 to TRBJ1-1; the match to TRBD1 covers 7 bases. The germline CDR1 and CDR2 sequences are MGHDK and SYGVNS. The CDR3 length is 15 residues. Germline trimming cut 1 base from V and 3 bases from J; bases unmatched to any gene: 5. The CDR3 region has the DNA TGTGCCAGCAGTGAATCCCCTACAGGGGACACTGAAGCTTTCTTT. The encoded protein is CASSESPTGDTEAFF.

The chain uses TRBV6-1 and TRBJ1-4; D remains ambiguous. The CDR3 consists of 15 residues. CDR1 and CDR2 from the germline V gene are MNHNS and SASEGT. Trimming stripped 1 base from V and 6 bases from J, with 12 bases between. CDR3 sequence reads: CASSEDGQPDEKLFF. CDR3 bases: TGTGCCAGCAGTGAAGATGGCCAGCCTGATGAAAAACTGTTTTTT.

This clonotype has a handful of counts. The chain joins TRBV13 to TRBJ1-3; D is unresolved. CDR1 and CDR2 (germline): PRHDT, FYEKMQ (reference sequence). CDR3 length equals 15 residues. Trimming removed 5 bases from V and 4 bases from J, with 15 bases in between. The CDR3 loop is CASSASSGGGNTIYF. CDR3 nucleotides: TGTGCCAGCAGCGCATCCTCGGGAGGCGGAAACACCATATATTTT.

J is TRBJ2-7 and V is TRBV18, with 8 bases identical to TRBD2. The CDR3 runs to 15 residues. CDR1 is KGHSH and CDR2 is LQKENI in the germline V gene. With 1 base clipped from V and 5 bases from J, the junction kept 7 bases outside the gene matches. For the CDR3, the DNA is TGTGCCAGCTCACCACGACGCGCGGGAGGAGACGAGCAGTACTTC. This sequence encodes CASSPRRAGGDEQYF.

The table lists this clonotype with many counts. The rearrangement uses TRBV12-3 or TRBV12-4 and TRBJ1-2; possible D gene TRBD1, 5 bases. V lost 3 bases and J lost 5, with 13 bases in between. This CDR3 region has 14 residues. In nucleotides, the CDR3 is TGTGCCAGCAGTTTTGGGGCAGGGCCTTATGGCTACACCTTC. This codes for CASSFGAGPYGYTF.

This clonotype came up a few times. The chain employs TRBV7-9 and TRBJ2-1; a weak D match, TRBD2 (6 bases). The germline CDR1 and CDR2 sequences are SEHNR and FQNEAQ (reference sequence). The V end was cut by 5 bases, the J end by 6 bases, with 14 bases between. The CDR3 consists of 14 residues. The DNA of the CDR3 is TGTGCCAGCAGCCGCGGGACTCCCGGCAATGAGCAGTTCTTC. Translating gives CASSRGTPGNEQFF.

The DNA for the CDR3 is TGTGCCATCAGCGCGCTTACAGGGGACTATGGCTACACCTTC. It specifies CAISALTGDYGYTF. J is TRBJ1-2 and V is TRBV10-3, with 7 bases matching TRBD1. There are 14 residues in the CDR3. Germline CDR1 is ENHRY and CDR2 is SYGVKD. V was clipped by 6 bases and J by 3 bases; unmatched bases: 7.

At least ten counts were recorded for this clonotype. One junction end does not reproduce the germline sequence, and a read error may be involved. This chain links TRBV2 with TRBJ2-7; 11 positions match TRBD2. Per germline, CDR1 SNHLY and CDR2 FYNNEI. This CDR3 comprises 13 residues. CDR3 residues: CASSGTSGYEQYF. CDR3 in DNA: TGCGCCAGCAGCGGGACTAGCGGATACGAGCAGTACTTC.

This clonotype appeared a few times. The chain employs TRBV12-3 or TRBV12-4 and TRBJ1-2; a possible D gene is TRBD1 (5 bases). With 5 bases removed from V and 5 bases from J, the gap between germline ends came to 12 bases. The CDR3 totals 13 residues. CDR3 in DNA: TGTGCCAGCAGTAGACACCAGGGATATGGCTACACCTTC. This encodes CASSRHQGYGYTF.

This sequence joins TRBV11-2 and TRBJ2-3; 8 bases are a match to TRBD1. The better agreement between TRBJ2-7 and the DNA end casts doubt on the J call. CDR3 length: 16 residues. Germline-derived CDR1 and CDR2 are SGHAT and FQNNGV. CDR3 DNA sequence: TGTGCCAGCAGCCAAGATCAGGGGGCATTTTCCTACGAGCAGTACTTC. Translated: CASSQDQGAFSYEQYF.

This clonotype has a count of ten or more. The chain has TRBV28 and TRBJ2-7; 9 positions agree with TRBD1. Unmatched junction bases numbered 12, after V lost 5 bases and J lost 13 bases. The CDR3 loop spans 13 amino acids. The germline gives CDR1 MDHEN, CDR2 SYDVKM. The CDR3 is CASSPPDRGSPYF. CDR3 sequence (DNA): TGTGCCAGCAGTCCCCCAGACAGGGGGTCCCCCTACTTC.

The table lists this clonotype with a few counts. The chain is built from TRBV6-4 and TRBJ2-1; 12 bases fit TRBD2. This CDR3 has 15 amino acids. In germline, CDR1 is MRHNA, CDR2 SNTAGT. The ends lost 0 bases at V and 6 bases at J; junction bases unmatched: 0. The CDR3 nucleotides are TGTGCCAGCAGTGACTCGACTAGCGGGAGCAATGAGCAGTTCTTC. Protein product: CASSDSTSGSNEQFF.

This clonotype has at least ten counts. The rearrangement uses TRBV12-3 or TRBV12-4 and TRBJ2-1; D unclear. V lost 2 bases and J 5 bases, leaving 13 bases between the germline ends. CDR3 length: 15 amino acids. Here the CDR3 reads CASSLRRSPHNEQFF. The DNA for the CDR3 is TGTGCCAGCAGTTTACGCAGGAGTCCCCACAATGAGCAGTTCTTC.

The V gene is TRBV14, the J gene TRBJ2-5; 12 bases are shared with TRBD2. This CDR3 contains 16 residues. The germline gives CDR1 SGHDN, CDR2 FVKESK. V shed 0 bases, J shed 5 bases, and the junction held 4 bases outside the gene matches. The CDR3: CASSQDVGLAGETQYF. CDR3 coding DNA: TGTGCCAGCAGCCAAGACGTTGGACTAGCGGGGGAGACCCAGTACTTC.

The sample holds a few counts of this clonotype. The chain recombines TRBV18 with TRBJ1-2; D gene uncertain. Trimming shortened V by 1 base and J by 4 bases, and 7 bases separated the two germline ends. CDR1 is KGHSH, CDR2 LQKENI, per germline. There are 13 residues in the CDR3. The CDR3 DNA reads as TGTGCCAGCTCACCACAGGAATCCTATGGCTACACCTTC. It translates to CASSPQESYGYTF.

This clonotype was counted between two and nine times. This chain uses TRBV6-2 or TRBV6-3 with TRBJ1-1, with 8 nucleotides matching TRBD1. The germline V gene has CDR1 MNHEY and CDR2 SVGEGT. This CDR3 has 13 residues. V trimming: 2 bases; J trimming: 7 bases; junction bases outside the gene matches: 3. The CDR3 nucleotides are TGTGCCAGCAGTTACGCAGGGGGCGGTGAAGCTTTCTTT. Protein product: CASSYAGGGEAFF.

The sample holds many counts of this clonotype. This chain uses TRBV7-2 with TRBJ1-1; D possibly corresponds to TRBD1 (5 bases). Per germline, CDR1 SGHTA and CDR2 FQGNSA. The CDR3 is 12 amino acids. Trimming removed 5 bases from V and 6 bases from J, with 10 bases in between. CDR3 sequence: CASSHDRPEAFF. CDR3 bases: TGTGCCAGCAGCCACGACAGACCTGAAGCTTTCTTT.

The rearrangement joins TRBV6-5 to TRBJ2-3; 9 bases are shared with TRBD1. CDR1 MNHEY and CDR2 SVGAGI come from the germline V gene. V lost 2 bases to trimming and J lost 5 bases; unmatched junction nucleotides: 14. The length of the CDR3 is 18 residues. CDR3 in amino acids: CASSYGWTGTGSEDTQYF. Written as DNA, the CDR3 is TGTGCCAGCAGTTACGGGTGGACCGGGACAGGGTCTGAAGATACGCAGTATTTT.

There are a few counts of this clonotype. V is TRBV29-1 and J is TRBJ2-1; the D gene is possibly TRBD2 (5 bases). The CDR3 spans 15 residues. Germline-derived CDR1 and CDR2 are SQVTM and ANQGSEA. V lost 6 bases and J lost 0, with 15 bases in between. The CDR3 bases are TGCAGCGTCCCACCCTCTAGCCTCTCCTACAATGAGCAGTTCTTC. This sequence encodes CSVPPSSLSYNEQFF.